What follows are 9 T cell receptor beta chains derived from one specimen sequenced in a study of T cells in Graves' hyperthyroidism and ophthalmopathy (dated by TCRdb to the late 2010s). Library creation used multiplex PCR. Sequencing used an Illumina HiSeq 2000. TCR beta CDR3 regions were amplified from RNA transcripts. The first round of RT-PCR for the TCR CDR3 was performed with the HTBI primer set and the Qiagen OneStep RT-PCR kit. TCRdb cleaned the public reads at Q25 with fastp, built clones with MiXCR and kept in-frame beta chains. Every CDR3 protein is listed once, alongside the most common genes and DNA of its rows. Across this sample there are some 620,000 distinct CDR3 sequences, with 16% seen only once. 3.8% of the sample is taken by the ten largest. Sequencing was carried out using blood. Receptors were obtained from a woman aged 25 to 39 with Graves' hyperthyroidism.

This clonotype came up many times. J is TRBJ2-7 and V is TRBV28, with D possibly TRBD2 on 5 matching bases. The V end was cut by 5 bases, the J end by 2 bases, with 16 bases between. From germline, CDR1 is MDHEN and CDR2 SYDVKM. The CDR3 is made up of 15 amino acids. Written as DNA, the CDR3 is TGTGCCAGCAGTCCCCCTGGAGGCTTGACCTACGAGCAGTACTTC. Its protein is CASSPPGGLTYEQYF.

This clonotype was recorded at least ten times. V gene TRBV28 combines with J gene TRBJ2-7, with TRBD2 matching over 11 bases. V dropped 5 bases and J dropped 3; count of bases not matched to a gene: 6. Germline CDR1 is MDHEN and CDR2 is SYDVKM. The CDR3 sequence is 15 residues long. DNA for the CDR3: TGTGCCAGCAGTCCCGGGACTAGCGGATTCTACGAGCAGTACTTC. Translated, it gives CASSPGTSGFYEQYF. The entire variable domain, with the rest obtained from reference TRBV28 and TRBJ2-7, is as follows: DVKVTQSSRYLVKRTGEKVFLECVQDMDHENMFWYRQDPGLGLRLIYFSYDVKMKEKGDIPEGYSVSREKKERFSLILESASTNQTSMYLCASSPGTSGFYEQYFGPGTRLTVT.

This clonotype occurred a few times. This chain uses TRBV5-4 with TRBJ2-1, with D possibly TRBD2 on 7 matching bases. The germline V gene has CDR1 SGHNT and CDR2 YYREEE (reference sequence). Trimming shortened V by 6 bases and J by 8 bases, and 24 bases separated the two germline ends. CDR3 length: 16 amino acids. For the CDR3, the DNA is TGTGCCAGCACCGACGGGGGGCTTTTCTTTACCGATGAGCAGTTCTTC. Translating gives CASTDGGLFFTDEQFF.

The CDR3 DNA is TGCAGTGCTAGAGATAGTGGCGGTCCCAATCAGCCCCAGCATTTT. Amino acid sequence: CSARDSGGPNQPQHF. The chain is built from TRBV20-1 and TRBJ1-5; D remains unclear. Trimming took off 0 bases at V and 3 bases at J, with 12 bases between the two ends. Germline CDR1 DFQATT, CDR2 SNEGSKA (reference sequence). CDR3 length equals 15 residues.

This clonotype was recorded many times. The chain is built from TRBV27 and TRBJ2-7; weak D call: TRBD1 (5 bases). CDR3 length: 14 amino acids. Trimming removed 5 bases from V and 0 bases from J, with 11 bases in between. Germline V gene sequence: CDR1 MNHEY, CDR2 SMNVEV (reference sequence). This CDR3 reads CASSGHALSYEQYF. The CDR3, as DNA: TGTGCCAGCAGTGGACACGCCCTCTCCTACGAGCAGTACTTC.

A few counts support this clonotype. This chain connects TRBV6-1 to TRBJ2-7; 8 bases align to TRBD1. V gave up 6 bases and J gave up 1 base; unmatched junction bases: 8. Germline assignment: CDR1 MNHNS and CDR2 SASEGT. The CDR3 totals 15 residues. DNA of the CDR3: TGTGCCAGCAGGGGTCGGACAGGGAATTCCTACGAGCAGTACTTC. Translation: CASRGRTGNSYEQYF.

Points on this clonotype: A much larger clone differs from this one at a single base, so this may be a read error. CDR3 nucleotides: TGTGCCTGCAGCGACGGGGACAAGCTATACGAGCAGTACTTC. Translating gives CACSDGDKLYEQYF. The chain combines TRBV27 with TRBJ2-7; TRBD1 might be the D (6 bases). Germline CDR1 reads MNHEY; CDR2 reads SMNVEV (reference sequence). CDR3 length equals 14 residues.

This clonotype has a count of ten or more. This chain uses TRBV30 with TRBJ1-5; the D is unclear. The CDR3 length is 14 residues. The germline gives CDR1 GTSNPN, CDR2 SVGIG (reference sequence). The ends were cut back, 4 bases at V and 0 bases at J, with 10 bases in the middle. This CDR3 reads CAWTGLNSNQPQHF. CDR3 coding DNA: TGTGCCTGGACGGGTTTAAATAGCAATCAGCCCCAGCATTTT.

The table lists this clonotype with many counts. V and J are TRBV2 and TRBJ2-3, with 9 bases matching TRBD2. The CDR3 is 13 residues long. V gave up 10 bases and J gave up 2 bases; unmatched junction bases: 4. Per germline, CDR1 SNHLY and CDR2 FYNNEI. DNA for the CDR3: TGTGCCATCATAGCGGGAGACACAGATACGCAGTATTTT. This translates into CAIIAGDTDTQYF.